This TCR beta chain stems from a study of blood T cells in healthy people across ages. Study results and limitations: Per million T cells, TCR beta diversity dropped roughly linearly as age increased.

Worth noting for this clonotype: The antigen is unknown.

Alongside a J-beta primer mix, a sample-barcoded 5' primer served in a second PCR lasting roughly 7 to 12 cycles. Per sample, CDR3-containing paired-end reads numbered at least 2.5 million. A single record per CDR3 protein comes from TCRdb applying MiXCR to the 5' RACE reads. Among roughly 1,000,000 distinct CDR3 sequences listed, approximately 25% were seen once. The data also belong to a second study, concerning T cells of mothers and their children. That report adds: For cDNA synthesis, the complete extracted RNA was used (1.5 ug per 15 ul). Overlap in related mother-child pairs always slightly exceeded unrelated pairs, never significantly.

Sequenced sample: blood. The sequence was collected from a girl between 2 and 10 years old in good health.

CDR3 DNA: TGTGCCACCCGGCCAAACAGCTATAATTCACCCCTCCACTTT. Translated, it gives CATRPNSYNSPLHF. This chain uses TRBV5-6 with TRBJ1-6; D gene ambiguous. This CDR3 has 14 residues. Looked up from germline, CDR1 is SGHDT and CDR2 is YYEEEE. V was trimmed by 9 bases and J by 3 bases, leaving 13 bases between them.